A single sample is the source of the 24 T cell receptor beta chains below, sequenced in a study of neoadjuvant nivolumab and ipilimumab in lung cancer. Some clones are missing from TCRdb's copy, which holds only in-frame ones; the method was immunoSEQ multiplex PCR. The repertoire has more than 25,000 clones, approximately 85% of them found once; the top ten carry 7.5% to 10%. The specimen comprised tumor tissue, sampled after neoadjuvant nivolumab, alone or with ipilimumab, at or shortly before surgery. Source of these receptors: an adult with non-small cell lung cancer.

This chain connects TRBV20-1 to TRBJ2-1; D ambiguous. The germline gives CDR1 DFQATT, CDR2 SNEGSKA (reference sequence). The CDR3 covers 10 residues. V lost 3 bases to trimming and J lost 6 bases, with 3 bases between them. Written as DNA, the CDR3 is TGCAGTGCTAGCTTCAATGAGCAGTTCTTC. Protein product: CSASFNEQFF.

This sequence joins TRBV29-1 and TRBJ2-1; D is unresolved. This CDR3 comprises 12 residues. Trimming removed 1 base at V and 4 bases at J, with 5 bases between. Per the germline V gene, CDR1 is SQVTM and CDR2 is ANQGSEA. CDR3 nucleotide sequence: TGCAGCGTTGAAGTAGGTTACAATGAGCAGTTCTTC. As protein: CSVEVGYNEQFF.

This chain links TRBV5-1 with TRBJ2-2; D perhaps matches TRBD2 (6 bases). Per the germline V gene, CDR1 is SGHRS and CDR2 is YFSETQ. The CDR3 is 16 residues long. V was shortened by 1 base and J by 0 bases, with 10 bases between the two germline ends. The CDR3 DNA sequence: TGCGCCAGCAGCTTGACTAGCAAAGCGAACACCGGGGAGCTGTTTTTT. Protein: CASSLTSKANTGELFF.

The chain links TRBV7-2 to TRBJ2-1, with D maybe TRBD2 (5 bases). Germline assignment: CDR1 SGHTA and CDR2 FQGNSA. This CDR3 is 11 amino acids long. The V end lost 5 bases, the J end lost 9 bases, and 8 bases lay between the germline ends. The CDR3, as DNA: TGTGCCAGCAGCCCCGGAGGTGAGCAGTTCTTC. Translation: CASSPGGEQFF. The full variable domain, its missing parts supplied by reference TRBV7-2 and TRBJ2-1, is GAGVSQSPSNKVTEKGKDVELRCDPISGHTALYWYRQSLGQGLEFLIYFQGNSAPDKSGLPSDRFSAERTGGSVSTLTIQRTQQEDSAVYLCASSPGGEQFFGPGTRLTVL.

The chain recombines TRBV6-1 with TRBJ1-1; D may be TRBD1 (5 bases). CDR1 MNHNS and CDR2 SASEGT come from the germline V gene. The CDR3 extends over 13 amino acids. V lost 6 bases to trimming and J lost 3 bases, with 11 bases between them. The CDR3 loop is CASRREGDTEAFF. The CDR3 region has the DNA TGTGCCAGCAGAAGAGAAGGGGACACTGAAGCTTTCTTT.

The CDR3 is CASSATGATNTGELFF. As DNA, the CDR3 is TGCGCCAGCAGCGCGACAGGGGCGACGAACACCGGGGAGCTGTTTTTT. V and J are TRBV5-1 and TRBJ2-2; 8 nucleotides line up with TRBD1. CDR1 is SGHRS, CDR2 YFSETQ, per germline. This CDR3 comprises 16 residues. V gave up 4 bases and J gave up 0 bases; unmatched junction bases: 5.

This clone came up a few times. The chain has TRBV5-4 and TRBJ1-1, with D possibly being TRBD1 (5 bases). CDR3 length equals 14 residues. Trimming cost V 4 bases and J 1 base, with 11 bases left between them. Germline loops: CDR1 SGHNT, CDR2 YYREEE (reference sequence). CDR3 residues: CASSQTGQNTEAFF. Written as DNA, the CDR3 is TGTGCCAGCAGCCAGACCGGACAGAACACTGAAGCTTTCTTT.

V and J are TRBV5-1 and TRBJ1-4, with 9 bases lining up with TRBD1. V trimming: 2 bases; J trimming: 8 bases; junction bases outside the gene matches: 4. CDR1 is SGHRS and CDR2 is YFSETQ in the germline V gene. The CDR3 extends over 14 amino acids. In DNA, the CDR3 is TGCGCCAGCAGCTTCGGGACAGGGAACGAAAAACTGTTTTTT. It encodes CASSFGTGNEKLFF.

CDR3 bases: TGTGCCTGGAGTCCCACCCGGACGTCTGAAGCTTTCTTT. Protein sequence: CAWSPTRTSEAFF. This chain links TRBV30 with TRBJ1-1, with D hard to call. Trimming took off 2 bases at V and 6 bases at J, with 13 bases between the two ends. Germline values: CDR1 GTSNPN, CDR2 SVGIG (reference sequence). CDR3 length equals 13 residues.

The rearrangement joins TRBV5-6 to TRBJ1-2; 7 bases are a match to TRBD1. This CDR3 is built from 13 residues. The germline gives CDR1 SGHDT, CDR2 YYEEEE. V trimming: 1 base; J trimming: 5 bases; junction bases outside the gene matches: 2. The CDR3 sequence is CASSLSGQYGYTF. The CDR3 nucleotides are TGTGCCAGCAGCTTGTCGGGACAGTATGGCTACACCTTC.

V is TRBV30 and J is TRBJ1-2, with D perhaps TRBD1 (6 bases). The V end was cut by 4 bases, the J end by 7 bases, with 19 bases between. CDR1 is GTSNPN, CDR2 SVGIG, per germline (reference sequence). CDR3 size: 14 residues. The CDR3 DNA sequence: TGTGCCTGGACGCATGCCTGGACAGAGTCTGGCTACACCTTC. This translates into CAWTHAWTESGYTF. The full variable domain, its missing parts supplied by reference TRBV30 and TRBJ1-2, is SQTIHQWPATLVQPVGSPLSLECTVEGTSNPNLYWYRQAAGRGLQLLFYSVGIGQISSEVPQNLSASRPQDRQFILSSKKLLLSDSGFYLCAWTHAWTESGYTFGSGTRLTVV.

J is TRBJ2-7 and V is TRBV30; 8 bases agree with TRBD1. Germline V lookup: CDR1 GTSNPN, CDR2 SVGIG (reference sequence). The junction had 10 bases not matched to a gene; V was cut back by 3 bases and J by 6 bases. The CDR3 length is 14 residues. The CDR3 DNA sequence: TGTGCCTGGAGCCAGGGCTGGACAGGGTCCGAGCAGTACTTC. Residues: CAWSQGWTGSEQYF.

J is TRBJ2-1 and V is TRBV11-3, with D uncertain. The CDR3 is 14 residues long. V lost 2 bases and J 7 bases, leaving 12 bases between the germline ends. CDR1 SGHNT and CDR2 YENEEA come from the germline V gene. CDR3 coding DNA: TGTGCCAGCAGCTTAAACACTTTCAAAAATGAGCAGTTCTTC. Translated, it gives CASSLNTFKNEQFF.

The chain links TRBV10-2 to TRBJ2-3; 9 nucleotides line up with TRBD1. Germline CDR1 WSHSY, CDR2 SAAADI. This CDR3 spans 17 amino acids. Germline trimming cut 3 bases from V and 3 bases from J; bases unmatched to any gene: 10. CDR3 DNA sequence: TGCGCCAGCAGTGACATTCCCGGGACAGGGAGTACAGATACGCAGTATTTT. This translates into CASSDIPGTGSTDTQYF.

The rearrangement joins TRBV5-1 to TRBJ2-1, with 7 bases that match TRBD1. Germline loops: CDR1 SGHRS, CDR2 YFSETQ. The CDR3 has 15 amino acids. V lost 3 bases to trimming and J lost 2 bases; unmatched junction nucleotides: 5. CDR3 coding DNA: TGCGCCAGCAGCTCCGACAGGGTAGCCTACAATGAGCAGTTCTTC. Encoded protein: CASSSDRVAYNEQFF.

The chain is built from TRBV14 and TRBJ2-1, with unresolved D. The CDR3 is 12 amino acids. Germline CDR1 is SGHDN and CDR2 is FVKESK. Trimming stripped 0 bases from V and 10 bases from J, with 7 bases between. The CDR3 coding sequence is TGTGCCAGCAGCCAAGAGTGGCGGGAGCAGTTCTTC. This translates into CASSQEWREQFF. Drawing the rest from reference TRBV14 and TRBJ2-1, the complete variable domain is EAGVTQFPSHSVIEKGQTVTLRCDPISGHDNLYWYRRVMGKEIKFLLHFVKESKQDESGMPNNRFLAERTGGTYSTLKVQPAELEDSGVYFCASSQEWREQFFGPGTRLTVL.

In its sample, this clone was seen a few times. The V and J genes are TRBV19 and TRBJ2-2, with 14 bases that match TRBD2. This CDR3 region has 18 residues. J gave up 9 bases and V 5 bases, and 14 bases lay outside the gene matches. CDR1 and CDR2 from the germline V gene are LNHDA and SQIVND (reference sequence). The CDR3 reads CASSFSPGLAGVSRELFF. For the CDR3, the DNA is TGTGCCAGTAGTTTCTCGCCGGGACTAGCGGGAGTCTCCCGGGAGCTGTTTTTT.

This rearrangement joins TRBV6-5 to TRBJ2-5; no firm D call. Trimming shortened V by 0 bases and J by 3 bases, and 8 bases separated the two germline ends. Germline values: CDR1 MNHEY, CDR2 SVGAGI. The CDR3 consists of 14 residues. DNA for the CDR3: TGTGCCAGCAGTTACTCGGTTGGGGAAGAGACCCAGTACTTC. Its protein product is CASSYSVGEETQYF.

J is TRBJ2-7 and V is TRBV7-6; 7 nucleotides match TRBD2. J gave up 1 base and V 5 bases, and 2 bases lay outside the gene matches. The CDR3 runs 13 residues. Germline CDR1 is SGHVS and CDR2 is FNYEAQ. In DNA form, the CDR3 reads TGTGCCAGCAGCCCTAGCGGTTCCTACGAGCAGTACTTC. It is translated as CASSPSGSYEQYF.

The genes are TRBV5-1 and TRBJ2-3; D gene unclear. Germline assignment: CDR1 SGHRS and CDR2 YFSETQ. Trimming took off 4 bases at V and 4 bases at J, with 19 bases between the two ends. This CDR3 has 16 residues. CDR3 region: CASSTPTHAPPDTQYF. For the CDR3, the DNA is TGCGCCAGCAGCACACCGACTCACGCCCCCCCAGATACGCAGTATTTT.

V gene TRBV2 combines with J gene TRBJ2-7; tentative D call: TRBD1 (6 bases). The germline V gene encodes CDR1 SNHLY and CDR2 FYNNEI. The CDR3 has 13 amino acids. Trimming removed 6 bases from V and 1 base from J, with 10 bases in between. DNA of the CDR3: TGTGCCAGCAGAAGGGACACGTCCTACGAGCAGTACTTC. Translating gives CASRRDTSYEQYF. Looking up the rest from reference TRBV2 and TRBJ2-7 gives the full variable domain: EPEVTQTPSHQVTQMGQEVILRCVPISNHLYFYWYRQILGQKVEFLVSFYNNEISEKSEIFDDQFSVERPDGSNFTLKIRSTKLEDSAMYFCASRRDTSYEQYFGPGTRLTVT.

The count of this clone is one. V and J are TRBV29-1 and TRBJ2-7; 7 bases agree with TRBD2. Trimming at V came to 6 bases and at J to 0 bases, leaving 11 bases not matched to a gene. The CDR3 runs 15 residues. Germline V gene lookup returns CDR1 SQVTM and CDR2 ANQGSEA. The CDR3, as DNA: TGCAGCGTGGGGGGGGTAGCGGCTAGCTCCTACGAGCAGTACTTC. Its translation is CSVGGVAASSYEQYF.

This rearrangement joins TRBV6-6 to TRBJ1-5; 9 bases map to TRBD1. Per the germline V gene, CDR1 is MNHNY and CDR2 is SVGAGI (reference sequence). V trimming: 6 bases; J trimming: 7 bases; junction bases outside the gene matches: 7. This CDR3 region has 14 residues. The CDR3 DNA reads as TGTGCCAGCAGCCGGGGACAGGGAGGCCAGCCCCAGCATTTT. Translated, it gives CASSRGQGGQPQHF.

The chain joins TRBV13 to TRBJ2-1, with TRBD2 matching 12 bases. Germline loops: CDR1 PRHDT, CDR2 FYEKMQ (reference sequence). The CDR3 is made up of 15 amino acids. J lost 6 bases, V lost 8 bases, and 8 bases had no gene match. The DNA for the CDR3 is TGTGCCAGCGCCTCTCTAGCGGGAGGGCCCAATGAGCAGTTCTTC. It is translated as CASASLAGGPNEQFF.